This T cell receptor beta chain emerged from a study of shared clonotypes between healthy human individuals. This table comes from immunoSEQ multiplex PCR, and its TCRdb copy is limited to in-frame clones, with some not included. Altogether roughly 2,000,000 clones are present, roughly 95% being singletons, with the ten largest covering approximately 1.6%. In the naive CD8 group, cells lacked CD45RO and were positively selected for CCR7, so terminally differentiated effector memory CD45RA+ cells were left out. This CDR3 has 15 amino acids. Germline lookup yields CDR1 SGHRS and CDR2 YFSETQ. V gave up 1 base and J gave up 7 bases; unmatched junction bases: 6.

This receptor was identified in a man between 18 and 35 years old in good health. Some clones in this sample may be carry-over from other donors' samples. Material for sequencing was naive CD8+ T cells from PBMCs. The rearrangement joins TRBV5-1 to TRBJ2-1; the match to TRBD1 covers 9 bases. The CDR3 is CASSLTYGTGNEQFF. The DNA of the CDR3 is TGCGCCAGCAGCTTGACCTATGGGACAGGGAATGAGCAGTTCTTC.